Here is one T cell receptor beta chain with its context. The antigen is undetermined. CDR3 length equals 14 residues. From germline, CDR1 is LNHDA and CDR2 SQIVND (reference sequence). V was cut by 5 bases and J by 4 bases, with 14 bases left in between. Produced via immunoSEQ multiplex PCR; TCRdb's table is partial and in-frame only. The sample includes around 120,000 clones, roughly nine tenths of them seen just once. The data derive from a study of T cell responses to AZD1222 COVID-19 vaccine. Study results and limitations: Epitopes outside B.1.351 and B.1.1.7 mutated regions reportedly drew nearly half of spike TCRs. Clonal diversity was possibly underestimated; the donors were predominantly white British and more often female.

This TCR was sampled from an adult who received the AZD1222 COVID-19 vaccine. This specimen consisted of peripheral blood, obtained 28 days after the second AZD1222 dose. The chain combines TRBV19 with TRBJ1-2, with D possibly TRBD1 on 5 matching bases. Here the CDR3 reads CASSPDRDGYGYTF. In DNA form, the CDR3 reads TGTGCCAGTAGTCCAGACAGAGACGGCTATGGCTACACCTTC.